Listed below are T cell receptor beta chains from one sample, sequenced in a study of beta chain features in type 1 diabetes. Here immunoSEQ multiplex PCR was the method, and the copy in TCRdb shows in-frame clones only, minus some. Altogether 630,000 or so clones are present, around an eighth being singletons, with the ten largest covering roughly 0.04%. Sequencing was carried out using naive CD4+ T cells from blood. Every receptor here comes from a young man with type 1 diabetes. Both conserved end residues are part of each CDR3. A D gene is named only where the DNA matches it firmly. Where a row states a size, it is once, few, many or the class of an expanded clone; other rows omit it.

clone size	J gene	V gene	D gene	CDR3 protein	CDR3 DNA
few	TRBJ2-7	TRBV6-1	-	CASQPGQDYEQYF	TGTGCCAGTCAACCGGGACAAGACTACGAGCAGTACTTC
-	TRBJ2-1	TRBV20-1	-	CSASEEQFF	TGCAGTGCTAGTGAAGAGCAGTTCTTC
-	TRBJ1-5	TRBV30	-	CAWSSKGASNQPQHF	TGTGCCTGGAGTAGTAAAGGAGCCAGCAATCAGCCCCAGCATTTT
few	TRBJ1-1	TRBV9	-	CASSVGLTDTEAFF	TGTGCCAGCAGCGTAGGCTTGACAGACACTGAAGCTTTCTTT
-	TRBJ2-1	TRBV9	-	CASSVVGDAVQEQFF	TGTGCCAGCAGCGTAGTGGGGGATGCGGTTCAAGAGCAGTTCTTC
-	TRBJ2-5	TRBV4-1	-	CASSQIYPRDSMSETQYF	TGCGCCAGCAGCCAGATTTATCCCCGGGACTCAATGTCCGAGACCCAGTACTTC
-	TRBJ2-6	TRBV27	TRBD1	CASRPGTAGANVLTF	TGTGCCAGCAGGCCGGGGACAGCCGGGGCCAACGTCCTGACTTTC
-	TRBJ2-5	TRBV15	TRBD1	CATSSGDRGGETQYF	TGTGCCACCAGCAGCGGTGACAGGGGCGGGGAGACCCAGTACTTC
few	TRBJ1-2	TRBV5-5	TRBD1	CASSPGQGMRSAYGYTF	TGTGCCAGCAGCCCGGGACAGGGCATGCGTTCCGCCTATGGCTACACCTTC
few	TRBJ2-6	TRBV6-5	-	CASSSPGANVLTF	TGTGCCAGCAGTTCCCCAGGGGCCAACGTCCTGACTTTC
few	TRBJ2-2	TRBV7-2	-	CASSLIGTPGVTGELFF	TGTGCCAGCAGCTTAATCGGGACTCCAGGCGTGACCGGGGAGCTGTTTTTT
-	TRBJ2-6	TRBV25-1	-	CASSEVGAGANVLTF	TGTGCCAGCAGTGAAGTGGGGGCCGGGGCCAACGTCCTGACTTTC
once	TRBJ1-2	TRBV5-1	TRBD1	CASSSLGQGPGSYGYTF	TGCGCCAGCAGCTCACTTGGACAGGGGCCAGGGAGCTATGGCTACACCTTC
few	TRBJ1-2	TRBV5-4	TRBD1	CASSPGGQGSGYTF	TGTGCCAGCAGCCCGGGAGGACAGGGTAGTGGCTACACCTTC
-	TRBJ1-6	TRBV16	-	CASSQSEVSSLHF	TGTGCCAGCAGCCAATCGGAAGTCAGTTCCCTCCACTTT
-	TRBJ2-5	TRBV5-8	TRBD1	CASKDRDFGTQYF	TGTGCCAGCAAGGACAGGGATTTCGGGACCCAGTACTTC
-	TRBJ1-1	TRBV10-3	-	CAISGTANTEAFF	TGTGCCATCAGTGGGACAGCCAACACTGAAGCTTTCTTT
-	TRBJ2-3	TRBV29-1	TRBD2	CSVEDPTSGSADTQYF	TGCAGCGTTGAAGATCCAACTAGCGGGAGTGCAGATACGCAGTATTTT
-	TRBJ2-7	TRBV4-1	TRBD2	CASSPRARSPSGSSYEQYF	TGCGCCAGCAGCCCCCGCGCCAGGTCGCCCAGCGGGAGTTCCTACGAGCAGTACTTC
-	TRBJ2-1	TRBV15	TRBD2	CATSPEEAGGPYNEQFF	TGTGCCACCAGCCCCGAGGAGGCGGGGGGCCCCTACAATGAGCAGTTCTTC
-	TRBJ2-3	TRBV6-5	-	CASSLREGADTQYF	TGTGCCAGCAGTTTGAGGGAGGGGGCAGATACGCAGTATTTT
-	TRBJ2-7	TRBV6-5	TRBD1	CASSYVGQGLDEQYF	TGTGCCAGCAGTTACGTGGGACAGGGGCTCGACGAGCAGTACTTC
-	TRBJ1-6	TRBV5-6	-	CASRYRAVNSPLHF	TGTGCCAGCAGATACAGGGCCGTTAATTCACCCCTCCACTTT
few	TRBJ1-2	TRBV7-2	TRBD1	CASSPGTENYGYTF	TGTGCCAGCAGCCCCGGGACAGAAAACTATGGCTACACCTTC
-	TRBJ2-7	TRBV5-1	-	CASSLVPGSEQYF	TGCGCCAGCAGCTTGGTCCCAGGGAGCGAGCAGTACTTC
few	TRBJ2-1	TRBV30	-	CAWSRQGDEQFF	TGTGCCTGGAGTAGGCAAGGGGATGAGCAGTTCTTC
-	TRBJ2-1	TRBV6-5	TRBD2	CASSYYTSGYNEQFF	TGTGCCAGCAGTTACTATACTAGCGGATACAATGAGCAGTTCTTC
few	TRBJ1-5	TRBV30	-	CAWSVRGTQPQHF	TGTGCCTGGAGTGTGAGGGGTACTCAGCCCCAGCATTTT
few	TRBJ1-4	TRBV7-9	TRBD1	CASSLPPRTGQEKLFF	TGTGCCAGCAGCTTACCCCCTCGGACAGGGCAGGAAAAACTGTTTTTT
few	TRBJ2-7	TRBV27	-	CASSLSLQGSYEQYF	TGTGCCAGCAGTTTATCTCTACAGGGTAGCTACGAGCAGTACTTC
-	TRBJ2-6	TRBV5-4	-	CASSLGASGANVLTF	TGTGCCAGCAGCTTGGGGGCTTCTGGGGCCAACGTCCTGACTTTC
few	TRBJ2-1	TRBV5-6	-	CASSPGLYPYNEQFF	TGTGCCAGCAGTCCGGGGCTTTACCCCTACAATGAGCAGTTCTTC
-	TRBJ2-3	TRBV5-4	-	CASSLPGFGTDTQYF	TGTGCCAGCAGCTTGCCGGGGTTCGGCACAGATACGCAGTATTTT